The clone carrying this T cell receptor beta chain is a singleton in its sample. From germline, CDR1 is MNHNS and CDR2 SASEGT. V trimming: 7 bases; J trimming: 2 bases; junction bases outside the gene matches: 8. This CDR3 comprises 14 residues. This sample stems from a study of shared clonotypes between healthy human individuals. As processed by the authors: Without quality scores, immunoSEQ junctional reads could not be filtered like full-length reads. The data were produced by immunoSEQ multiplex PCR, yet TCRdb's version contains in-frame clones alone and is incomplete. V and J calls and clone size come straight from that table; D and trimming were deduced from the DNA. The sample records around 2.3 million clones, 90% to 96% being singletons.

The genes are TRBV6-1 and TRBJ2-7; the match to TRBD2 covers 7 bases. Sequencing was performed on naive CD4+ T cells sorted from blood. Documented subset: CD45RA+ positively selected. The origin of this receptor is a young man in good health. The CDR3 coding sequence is TGTGCCAGCACCGGGACTACCACCGCCTACGAGCAGTACTTC. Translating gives CASTGTTTAYEQYF.